The clone carrying this T cell receptor beta chain was seen more than once but under ten times. This sample is drawn from a study of identical twins. TCRdb reprocessed the 5' RACE reads with MiXCR, giving one entry per CDR3 protein. The table includes 500,000 to 600,000 distinct CDR3 sequences, roughly a fifth detected once. These data were likewise used in another study, on T cells expressing NK-cell markers.

The clonotype originates from a woman aged 18-29 years in good health. The material sequenced was CD4+ T cells sorted from blood.

Here the CDR3 reads CASSSGPLNSPLHF. The CDR3 DNA sequence: TGCGCCAGCAGCTCTGGACCGCTGAATTCACCCCTCCACTTT. This chain links TRBV5-1 with TRBJ1-6; D unclear. Per the germline V gene, CDR1 is SGHRS and CDR2 is YFSETQ. This CDR3 has 14 amino acids. V lost 3 bases to trimming and J lost 7 bases, with 11 bases between them.